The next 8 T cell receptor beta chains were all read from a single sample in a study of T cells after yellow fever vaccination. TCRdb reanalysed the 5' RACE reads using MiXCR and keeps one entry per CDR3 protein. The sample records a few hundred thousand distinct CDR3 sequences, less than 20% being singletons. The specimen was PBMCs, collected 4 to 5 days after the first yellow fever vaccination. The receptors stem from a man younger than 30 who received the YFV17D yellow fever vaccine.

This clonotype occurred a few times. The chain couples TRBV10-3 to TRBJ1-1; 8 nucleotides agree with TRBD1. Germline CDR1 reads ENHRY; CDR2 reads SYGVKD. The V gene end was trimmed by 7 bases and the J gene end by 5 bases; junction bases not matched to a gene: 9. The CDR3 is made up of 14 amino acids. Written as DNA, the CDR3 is TGTGCCATCAAAGTTCAACAGGGGGTTACTGAAGCTTTCTTT. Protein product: CAIKVQQGVTEAFF.

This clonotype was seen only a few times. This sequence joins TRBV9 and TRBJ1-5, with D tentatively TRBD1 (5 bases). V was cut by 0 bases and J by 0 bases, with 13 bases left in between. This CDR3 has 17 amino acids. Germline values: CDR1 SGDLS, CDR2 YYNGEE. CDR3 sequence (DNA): TGTGCCAGCAGCGTAGAAAGGGGACTCTATAGCAATCAGCCCCAGCATTTT. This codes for CASSVERGLYSNQPQHF.

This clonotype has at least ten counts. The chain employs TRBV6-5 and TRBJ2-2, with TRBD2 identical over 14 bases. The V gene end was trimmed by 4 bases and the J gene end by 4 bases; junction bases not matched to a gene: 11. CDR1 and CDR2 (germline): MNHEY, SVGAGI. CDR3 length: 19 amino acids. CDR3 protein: CASSSTGTSGGPLTGELFF. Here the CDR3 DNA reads TGTGCCAGCAGTTCTACCGGGACTAGCGGGGGACCTCTCACCGGGGAGCTGTTTTTT.

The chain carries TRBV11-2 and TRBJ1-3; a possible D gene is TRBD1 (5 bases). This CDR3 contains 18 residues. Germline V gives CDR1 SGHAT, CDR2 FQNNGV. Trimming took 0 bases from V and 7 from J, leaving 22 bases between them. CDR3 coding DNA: TGTGCCAGCAGCTTAGAAATTGTCGGGACGGGTGTCGCGAACACCATATATTTT. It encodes CASSLEIVGTGVANTIYF.

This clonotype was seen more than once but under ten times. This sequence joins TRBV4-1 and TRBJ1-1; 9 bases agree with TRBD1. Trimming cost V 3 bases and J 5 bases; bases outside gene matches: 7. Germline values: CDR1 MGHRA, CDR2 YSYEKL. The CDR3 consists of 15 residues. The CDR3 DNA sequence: TGCGCCAGCAGCCAGGCCGGGACAGGGTGGACTGAAGCTTTCTTT. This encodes CASSQAGTGWTEAFF.

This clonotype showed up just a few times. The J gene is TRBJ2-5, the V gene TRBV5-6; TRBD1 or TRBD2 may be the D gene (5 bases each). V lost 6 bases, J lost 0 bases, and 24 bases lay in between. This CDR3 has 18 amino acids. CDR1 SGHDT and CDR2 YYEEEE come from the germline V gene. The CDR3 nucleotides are TGTGCCAGCAACCGGGGCCCCAACCGGGGCCCGTACCAAGAGACCCAGTACTTC. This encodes CASNRGPNRGPYQETQYF.

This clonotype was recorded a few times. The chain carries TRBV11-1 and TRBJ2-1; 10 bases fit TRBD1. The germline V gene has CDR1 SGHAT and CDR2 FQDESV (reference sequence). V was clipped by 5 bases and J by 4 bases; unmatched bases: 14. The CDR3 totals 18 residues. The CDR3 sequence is CASSPAKTGGAPYNEQFF. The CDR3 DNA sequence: TGTGCCAGCAGCCCAGCTAAGACAGGGGGCGCCCCTTACAATGAGCAGTTCTTC.

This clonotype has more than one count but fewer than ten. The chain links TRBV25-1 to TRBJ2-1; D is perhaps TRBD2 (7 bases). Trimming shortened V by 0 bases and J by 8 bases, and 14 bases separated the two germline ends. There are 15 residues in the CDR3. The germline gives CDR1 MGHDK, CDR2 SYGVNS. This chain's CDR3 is CASSEYRGRGHEQFF. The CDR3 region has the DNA TGTGCCAGCAGTGAATATAGGGGGAGGGGCCATGAGCAGTTCTTC.